This passage covers 3 T cell receptor beta chains from one sample sequenced in a study of neurological immune-mediated disorders. Via MiXCR, TCRdb re-called the 5' RACE reads, giving one row per CDR3 protein. This table holds tens of thousands of distinct CDR3 sequences, 2% to 2.5% found once. The sample was PBMCs. These receptors were collected from a man between 45 and 60 years old with multiple sclerosis.

This clonotype was seen at least ten times. The CDR3 DNA is TGTGCCAGCAATCCAGCGGGTAATCAGCCCCAGCATTTT. Translated, it gives CASNPAGNQPQHF. The V call is TRBV7-2, the J call TRBJ1-5; no definite D call. Germline assignment: CDR1 SGHTA and CDR2 FQGNSA. The CDR3 is 13 residues long. Trimming removed 7 bases at V and 4 bases at J, with 11 bases between.

This clonotype was recorded at least ten times. The rearrangement uses TRBV29-1 and TRBJ2-5; D ambiguous. Trimming left V 4 bases short and J 5 bases short, with 5 bases between. The CDR3 loop spans 10 amino acids. CDR1 is SQVTM, CDR2 ANQGSEA, per germline. This CDR3 reads CSVVRETQYF. CDR3 DNA: TGCAGCGTTGTGCGGGAGACCCAGTACTTC.

This clonotype was seen repeatedly, ten times or more. The chain carries TRBV10-1 and TRBJ2-3, with a tentative D call TRBD1 (5 bases). Trimming cost V 6 bases and J 0 bases, with 19 bases left between them. CDR3 length: 17 amino acids. The germline CDR1 and CDR2 sequences are WNHNN and SYGVQD (reference sequence). CDR3 sequence reads: CASRTPIRQPSTDTQYF. DNA of the CDR3: TGCGCCAGCAGGACCCCGATTCGACAGCCTAGCACAGATACGCAGTATTTT.